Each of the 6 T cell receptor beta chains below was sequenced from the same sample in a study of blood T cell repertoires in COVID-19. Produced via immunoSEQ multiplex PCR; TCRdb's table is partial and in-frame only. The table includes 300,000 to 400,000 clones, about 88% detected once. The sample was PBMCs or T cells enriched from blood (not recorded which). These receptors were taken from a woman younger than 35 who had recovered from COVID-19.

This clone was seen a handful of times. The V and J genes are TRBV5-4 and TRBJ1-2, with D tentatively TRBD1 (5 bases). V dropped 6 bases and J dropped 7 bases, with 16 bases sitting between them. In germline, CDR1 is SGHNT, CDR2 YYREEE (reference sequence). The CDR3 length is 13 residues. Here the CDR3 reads CASTVDKRLGYTF. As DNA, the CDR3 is TGTGCCAGCACTGTGGACAAAAGGCTTGGCTACACCTTC.

DNA for the CDR3: TGTGCCAGCAGTTATCTAGGGACAGGGGAAGAGACCCAGTACTTC. It codes for CASSYLGTGEETQYF. This chain uses TRBV6-5 with TRBJ2-5, with 10 bases aligning to TRBD1. CDR3 size: 15 residues. Per the germline V gene, CDR1 is MNHEY and CDR2 is SVGAGI. The J segment lost 3 bases and the V segment lost 3 bases, leaving 4 bases of the junction unmatched.

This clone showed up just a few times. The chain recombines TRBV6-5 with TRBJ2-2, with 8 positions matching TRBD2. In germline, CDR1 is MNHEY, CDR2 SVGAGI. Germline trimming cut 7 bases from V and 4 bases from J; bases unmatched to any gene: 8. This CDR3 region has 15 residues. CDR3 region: CASIPGGLVTGELFF. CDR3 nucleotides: TGTGCCAGCATCCCGGGGGGGCTCGTCACCGGGGAGCTGTTTTTT.

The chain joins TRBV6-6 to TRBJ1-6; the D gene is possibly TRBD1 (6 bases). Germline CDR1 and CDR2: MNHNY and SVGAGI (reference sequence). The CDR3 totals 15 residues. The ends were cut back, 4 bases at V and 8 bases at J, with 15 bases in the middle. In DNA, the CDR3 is TGTGCCAGCAGTTCCGGGACAACATTAGATTCACCCCTCCACTTT. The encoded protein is CASSSGTTLDSPLHF.

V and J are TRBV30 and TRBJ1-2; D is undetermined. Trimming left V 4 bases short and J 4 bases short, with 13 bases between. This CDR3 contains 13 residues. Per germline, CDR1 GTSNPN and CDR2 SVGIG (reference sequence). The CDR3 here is CAWNRRRSYGYTF. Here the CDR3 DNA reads TGTGCCTGGAACCGCCGGAGGAGCTATGGCTACACCTTC. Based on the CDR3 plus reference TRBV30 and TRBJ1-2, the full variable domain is SQTIHQWPATLVQPVGSPLSLECTVEGTSNPNLYWYRQAAGRGLQLLFYSVGIGQISSEVPQNLSASRPQDRQFILSSKKLLLSDSGFYLCAWNRRRSYGYTFGSGTRLTVV.

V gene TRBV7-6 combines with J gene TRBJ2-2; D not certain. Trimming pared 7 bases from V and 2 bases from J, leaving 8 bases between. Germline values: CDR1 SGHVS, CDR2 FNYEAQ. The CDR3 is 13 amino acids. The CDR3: CASIPTNTGELFF. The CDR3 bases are TGTGCCAGCATCCCCACTAACACCGGGGAGCTGTTTTTT.